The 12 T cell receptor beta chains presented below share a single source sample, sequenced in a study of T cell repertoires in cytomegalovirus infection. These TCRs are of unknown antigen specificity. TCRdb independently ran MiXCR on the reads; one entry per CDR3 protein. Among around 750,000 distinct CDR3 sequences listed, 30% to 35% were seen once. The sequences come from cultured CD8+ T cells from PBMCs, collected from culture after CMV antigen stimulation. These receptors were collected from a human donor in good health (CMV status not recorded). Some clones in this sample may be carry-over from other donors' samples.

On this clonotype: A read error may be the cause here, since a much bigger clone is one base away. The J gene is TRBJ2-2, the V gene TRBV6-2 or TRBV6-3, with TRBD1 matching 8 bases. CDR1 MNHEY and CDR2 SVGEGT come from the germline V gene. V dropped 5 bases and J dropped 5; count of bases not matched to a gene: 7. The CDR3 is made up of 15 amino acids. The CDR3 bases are TGTGCCAGCAGTCGGGACAGGACAGTGACCGGGGAGCTGTTTTTT. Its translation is CASSRDRTVTGELFF.

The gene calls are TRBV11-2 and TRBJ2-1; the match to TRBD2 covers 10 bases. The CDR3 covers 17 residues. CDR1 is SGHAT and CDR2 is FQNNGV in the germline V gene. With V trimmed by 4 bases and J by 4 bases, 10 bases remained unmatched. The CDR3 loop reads CASSWDWASGGYNEQFF. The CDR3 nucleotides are TGTGCCAGCAGCTGGGATTGGGCTAGCGGGGGATACAATGAGCAGTTCTTC.

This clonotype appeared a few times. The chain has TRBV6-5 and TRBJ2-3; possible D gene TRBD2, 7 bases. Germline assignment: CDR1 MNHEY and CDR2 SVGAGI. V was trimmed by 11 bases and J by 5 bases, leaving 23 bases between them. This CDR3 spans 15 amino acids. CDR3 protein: CACQAGAFPRDTQYF. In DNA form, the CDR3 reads TGTGCCTGCCAGGCGGGGGCCTTCCCTCGAGATACGCAGTATTTT.

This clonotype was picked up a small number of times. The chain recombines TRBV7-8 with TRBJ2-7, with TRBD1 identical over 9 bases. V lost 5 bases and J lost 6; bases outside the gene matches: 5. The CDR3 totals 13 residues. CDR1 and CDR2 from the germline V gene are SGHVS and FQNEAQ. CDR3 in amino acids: CASSRQGGLEQYV. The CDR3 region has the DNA TGTGCCAGCAGCCGACAGGGGGGCCTCGAGCAGTACGTC.

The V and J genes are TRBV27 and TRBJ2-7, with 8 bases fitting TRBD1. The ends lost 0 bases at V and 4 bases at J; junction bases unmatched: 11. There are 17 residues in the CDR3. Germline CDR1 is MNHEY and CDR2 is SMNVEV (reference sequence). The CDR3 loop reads CASSLSEGGQGLYEQYF. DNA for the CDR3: TGTGCCAGCAGTTTATCTGAGGGAGGACAGGGTCTTTACGAGCAGTACTTC.

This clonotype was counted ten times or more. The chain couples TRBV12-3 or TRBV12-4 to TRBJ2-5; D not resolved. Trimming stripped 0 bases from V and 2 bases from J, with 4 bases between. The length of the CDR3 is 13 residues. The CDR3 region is CASSLASQETQYF. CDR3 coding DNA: TGTGCCAGCAGTTTAGCGTCACAAGAGACCCAGTACTTC.

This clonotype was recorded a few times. CDR3 sequence (DNA): TGTGCCAGCAGCTACCCGGACGGCTACGAGCAGTACTTC. Translation: CASSYPDGYEQYF. The chain uses TRBV6-2 or TRBV6-3 and TRBJ2-7; D gene unclear. The CDR3 has 13 residues. V lost 6 bases and J 3 bases, leaving 12 bases between the germline ends. Germline-derived CDR1 and CDR2 are MNHEY and SVGEGT.

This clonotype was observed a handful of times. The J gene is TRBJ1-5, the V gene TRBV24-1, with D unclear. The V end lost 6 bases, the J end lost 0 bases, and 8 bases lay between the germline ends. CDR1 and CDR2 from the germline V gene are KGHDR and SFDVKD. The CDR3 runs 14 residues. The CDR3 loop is CATSKRNSNQPQHF. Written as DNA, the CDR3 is TGTGCCACCAGTAAACGGAATAGCAATCAGCCCCAGCATTTT.

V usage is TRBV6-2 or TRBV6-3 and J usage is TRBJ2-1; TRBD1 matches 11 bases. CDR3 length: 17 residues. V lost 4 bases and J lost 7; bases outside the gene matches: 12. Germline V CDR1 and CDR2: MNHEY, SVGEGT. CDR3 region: CASSSTRTGGAMNEQFF. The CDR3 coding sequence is TGTGCCAGCAGTTCGACTCGGACAGGGGGCGCTATGAATGAGCAGTTCTTC.

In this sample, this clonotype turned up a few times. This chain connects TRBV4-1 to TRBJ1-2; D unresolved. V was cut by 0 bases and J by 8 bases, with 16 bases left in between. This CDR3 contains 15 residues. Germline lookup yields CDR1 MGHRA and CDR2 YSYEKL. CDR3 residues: CASSQDLETRVGYTF. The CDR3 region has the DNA TGCGCCAGCAGCCAAGATCTAGAAACAAGGGTCGGCTACACCTTC.

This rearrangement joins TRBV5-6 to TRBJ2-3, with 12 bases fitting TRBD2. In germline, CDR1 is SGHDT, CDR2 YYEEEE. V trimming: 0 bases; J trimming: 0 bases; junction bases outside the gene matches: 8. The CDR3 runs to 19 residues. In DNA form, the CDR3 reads TGTGCCAGCAGCTTGGTGAGACTAGCGGGGGACCCTAGCACAGATACGCAGTATTTT. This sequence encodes CASSLVRLAGDPSTDTQYF.

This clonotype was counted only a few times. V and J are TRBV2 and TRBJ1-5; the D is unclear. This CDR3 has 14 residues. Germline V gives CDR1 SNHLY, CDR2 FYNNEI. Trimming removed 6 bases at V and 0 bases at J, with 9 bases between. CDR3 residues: CASSEGFSNQPQHF. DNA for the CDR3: TGTGCCAGCAGCGAGGGTTTTAGCAATCAGCCCCAGCATTTT.